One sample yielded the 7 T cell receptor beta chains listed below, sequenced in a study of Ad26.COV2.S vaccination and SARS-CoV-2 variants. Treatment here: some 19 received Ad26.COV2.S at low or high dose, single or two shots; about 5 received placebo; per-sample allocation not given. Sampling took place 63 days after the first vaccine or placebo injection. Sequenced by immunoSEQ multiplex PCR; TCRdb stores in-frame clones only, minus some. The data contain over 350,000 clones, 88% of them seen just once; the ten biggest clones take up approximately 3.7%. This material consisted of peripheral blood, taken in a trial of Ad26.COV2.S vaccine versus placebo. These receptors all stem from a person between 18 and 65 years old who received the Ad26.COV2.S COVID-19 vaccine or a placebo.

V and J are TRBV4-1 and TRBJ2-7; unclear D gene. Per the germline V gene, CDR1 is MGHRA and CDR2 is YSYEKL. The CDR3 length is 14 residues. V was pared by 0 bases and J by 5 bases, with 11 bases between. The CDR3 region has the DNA TGCGCCAGCAGCCAAGATCCATTGAACCACGAGCAGTACTTC. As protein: CASSQDPLNHEQYF.

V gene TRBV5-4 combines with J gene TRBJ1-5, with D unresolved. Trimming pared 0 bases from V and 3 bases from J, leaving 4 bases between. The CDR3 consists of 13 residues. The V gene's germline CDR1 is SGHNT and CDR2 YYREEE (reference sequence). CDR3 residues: CASSLEPNQPQHF. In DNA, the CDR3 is TGTGCCAGCAGCTTGGAACCCAATCAGCCCCAGCATTTT.

DNA of the CDR3: TGTGCCAGCAGTCCATTCGGGTCCAATCAGCCCCAGCATTTT. Translation gives CASSPFGSNQPQHF. This rearrangement joins TRBV2 to TRBJ1-5, with D unclear. Germline V gene sequence: CDR1 SNHLY, CDR2 FYNNEI. This CDR3 has 14 residues. V was pared by 5 bases and J by 3 bases, with 11 bases between.

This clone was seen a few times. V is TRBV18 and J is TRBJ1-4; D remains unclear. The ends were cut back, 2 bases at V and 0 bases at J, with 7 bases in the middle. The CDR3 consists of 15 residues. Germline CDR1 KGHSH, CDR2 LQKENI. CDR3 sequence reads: CASSPSRTTNEKLFF. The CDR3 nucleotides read TGTGCCAGCTCACCATCCAGGACAACTAATGAAAAACTGTTTTTT.

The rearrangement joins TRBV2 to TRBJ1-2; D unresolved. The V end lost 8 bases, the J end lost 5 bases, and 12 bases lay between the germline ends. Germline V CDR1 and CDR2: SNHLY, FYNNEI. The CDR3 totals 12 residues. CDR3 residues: CASVRGNYGYTF. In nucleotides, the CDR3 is TGTGCCAGCGTCAGAGGCAATTATGGCTACACCTTC. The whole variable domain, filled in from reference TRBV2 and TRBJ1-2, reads EPEVTQTPSHQVTQMGQEVILRCVPISNHLYFYWYRQILGQKVEFLVSFYNNEISEKSEIFDDQFSVERPDGSNFTLKIRSTKLEDSAMYFCASVRGNYGYTFGSGTRLTVV.

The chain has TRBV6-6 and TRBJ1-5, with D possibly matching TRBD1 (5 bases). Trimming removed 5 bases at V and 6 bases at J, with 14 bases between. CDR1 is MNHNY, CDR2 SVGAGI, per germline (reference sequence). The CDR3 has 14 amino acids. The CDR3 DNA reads TGTGCCAGCAGTGGGGGGGGGTCCCGTCAGCCCCAGCATTTT. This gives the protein CASSGGGSRQPQHF.

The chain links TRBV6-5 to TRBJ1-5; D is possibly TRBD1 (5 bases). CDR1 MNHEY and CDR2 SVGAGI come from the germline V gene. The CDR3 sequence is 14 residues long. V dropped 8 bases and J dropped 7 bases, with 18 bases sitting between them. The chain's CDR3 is CASGTGATRQPQHF. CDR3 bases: TGTGCCAGCGGCACAGGAGCGACGAGACAGCCCCAGCATTTT.